These 3 T cell receptor beta chains were sequenced from one sample in a study of blood T cell repertoires in COVID-19 (dated by TCRdb to the early 2020s). Libraries were prepared through the immunoSEQ multiplex PCR assay. Not all clones reach the TCRdb copy of this immuneACCESS table, which keeps in-frame sequences only. Checked studies attribute under half of the gap to unresolved V genes and leave the rest unexplained. The sample has about 170,000 clones on record, approximately 84% of them singletons. The ten largest account for approximately 7.7% of the sample. Sequencing was carried out using peripheral blood. Receptor source: a man aged 35 to 55 who had recovered from COVID-19.

The chain is built from TRBV11-1 and TRBJ2-5, with D possibly being TRBD1 (10 bases). The V gene lost 5 bases and the J gene lost 4 bases, with 17 bases spanning the gap. CDR3 length: 15 residues. Germline CDR1 reads SGHAT; CDR2 reads FQDESV (reference sequence). The CDR3 sequence: CASSRGGDRGETQYF. The CDR3 bases are TGTGCCAGCAGCCGCGGGGGGGACAGGGGAGAGACCCAGTACTTC.

The chain employs TRBV4-3 and TRBJ2-1; a weak D match, TRBD1 (5 bases). The V and J ends lost 4 bases and 0 bases respectively, with 10 bases between them. This CDR3 contains 15 residues. The germline gives CDR1 LGHNA, CDR2 YSLEER. The CDR3 DNA reads as TGCGCCAGCAGCCTCAGGGAAAGCTCCTACAATGAGCAGTTCTTC. This translates into CASSLRESSYNEQFF.

J is TRBJ2-5 and V is TRBV6-5, with 10 bases aligning to TRBD1. The CDR3 contains 14 residues. The trim removed 0 bases at V and 5 bases at J, leaving 0 bases unmatched. Germline lookup yields CDR1 MNHEY and CDR2 SVGAGI. The CDR3 loop is CASSYSGQGETQYF. The DNA for the CDR3 is TGTGCCAGCAGTTACTCGGGACAGGGGGAGACCCAGTACTTC.